This T cell receptor (beta chain) comes out of a study of T cell changes during pregnancy in multiple sclerosis. V dropped 0 bases and J dropped 5; count of bases not matched to a gene: 6. CDR1 is MGHRA and CDR2 is YSYEKL in the germline V gene. This CDR3 has 16 amino acids. Assay used: immunoSEQ multiplex PCR; TCRdb lists only in-frame clones, some missing. The repertoire holds tens of thousands of clones, with around 94% as singletons. The chain carries TRBV4-1 and TRBJ2-5, with 10 nucleotides matching TRBD2. This specimen was peripheral blood, taken before pregnancy. The receptor was isolated from a female donor with multiple sclerosis, enrolled in a pregnancy study. CDR3 DNA sequence: TGCGCCAGCAGCCAAGATGGGACTAGCGCTGGGGAGACCCAGTACTTC. As protein: CASSQDGTSAGETQYF.